This TCR beta chain stems from a study of shared clonotypes between healthy human individuals. Study-level points and caveats: Generally, estimated richness proved larger in naive subsets than it did in memory subsets. Even with large depth, rarefaction showed that sorted-subset sequencing was incomplete.

TCRdb keeps only in-frame clones here, not all; method: immunoSEQ multiplex PCR. The data contain some 1,400,000 clones, roughly 96% of them singletons. With regard to this clone: The antigen remains unidentified.

This CDR3 is built from 15 residues. Germline V CDR1 and CDR2: SGDLS, YYNGEE. V gave up 0 bases and J gave up 1 base, with 10 bases separating them. Everyone who donated was a Caucasian adult who lived in Nashville, Tennessee. Sequencing was done on a sample of naive CD4+ T cells sorted from blood. Subset meaning: CD45RA+ positively selected. This clonotype was sampled from a man between 25 and 39 years old in good health. The chain is built from TRBV9 and TRBJ2-5; no reliable D call. The CDR3 DNA sequence: TGTGCCAGCAGCGTAGCTGGATGGGGCCAAGAGACCCAGTACTTC. Translation: CASSVAGWGQETQYF.